The 28 T cell receptor beta chains in this list originate from one sample, sequenced in a study of beta chain features in type 1 diabetes. Every isolated RNA sample was fully reverse transcribed, so sequencing captured expressed TCRB transcripts. Libraries were prepared by immunoSEQ multiplex PCR; TCRdb keeps only in-frame clonotypes and omits some of them. There are 850,000 to 900,000 clones in the sample; about a sixth occur only once, and roughly 0.025% lies in the top ten. The sample comprised naive CD4+ T cells from blood. Receptor source: a woman aged 18-29 years in good health.

This clone was recorded a few times. The gene calls are TRBV19 and TRBJ2-3; D is possibly TRBD2 (6 bases). Germline lookup yields CDR1 LNHDA and CDR2 SQIVND (reference sequence). Trimming took off 5 bases at V and 5 bases at J, with 8 bases between the two ends. The CDR3 totals 12 residues. As DNA, the CDR3 is TGTGCCAGTAGTGGGCGGGGAGATACGCAGTATTTT. It specifies CASSGRGDTQYF. Full variable domain (missing parts from reference TRBV19 and TRBJ2-3): DGGITQSPKYLFRKEGQNVTLSCEQNLNHDAMYWYRQDPGQGLRLIYYSQIVNDFQKGDIAEGYSVSREKKESFPLTVTSAQKNPTAFYLCASSGRGDTQYFGPGTRLTVL.

This clone was observed a handful of times. The CDR3 DNA sequence: TGTGCCAGCAGCCCTAGGGGAGACAATGAGCAGTTCTTC. It codes for CASSPRGDNEQFF. The chain recombines TRBV5-4 with TRBJ2-1; the D call may be TRBD1 or TRBD2 (5 bases each). Deletions cut 4 bases from V and 5 bases from J, with 10 bases between. The CDR3 has 13 residues. The V gene's germline CDR1 is SGHNT and CDR2 YYREEE (reference sequence).

Notes on this clone: At the DNA level, this CDR3 is encoded by other sequences in the same sample as well. The gene calls are TRBV5-1 and TRBJ2-2; 7 bases match TRBD2. CDR1 is SGHRS, CDR2 YFSETQ, per germline. V lost 0 bases to trimming and J lost 0 bases; unmatched junction nucleotides: 2. The CDR3 totals 16 residues. CDR3 DNA: TGCGCCAGCAGCTTGGGGCTAGCGGCGAACACCGGGGAGCTGTTTTTT. The encoded protein is CASSLGLAANTGELFF.

The J gene is TRBJ1-1, the V gene TRBV28; perhaps TRBD1 as D (5 bases). The V end lost 8 bases, the J end lost 2 bases, and 12 bases lay between the germline ends. The germline V gene encodes CDR1 MDHEN and CDR2 SYDVKM. The CDR3 sequence is 13 residues long. CDR3 amino acids: CASWQGLNTEAFF. In DNA, the CDR3 is TGTGCCAGCTGGCAGGGACTTAACACTGAAGCTTTCTTT.

This clone was seen a handful of times. The chain has TRBV18 and TRBJ2-1; 9 nucleotides agree with TRBD2. Trimming took 0 bases from V and 9 from J; bases not matched to a gene: 6. The V gene's germline CDR1 is KGHSH and CDR2 LQKENI. The CDR3 sequence is 15 residues long. CDR3 DNA sequence: TGTGCCAGCTCACCACCGGCTAGCGGGAAGGGTGAGCAGTTCTTC. This sequence encodes CASSPPASGKGEQFF.

This clone has just a few counts. One end of the junction varies from germline; a read error may be responsible. V gene TRBV28 combines with J gene TRBJ2-1; perhaps TRBD2 as D (6 bases). Looked up from germline, CDR1 is MDHEN and CDR2 is SYDVKM. This CDR3 is 12 amino acids long. CDR3 in amino acids: CADGGLGNEQFF. The CDR3 DNA reads TGCGCCGACGGAGGGCTGGGCAATGAGCAGTTCTTC.

The chain is built from TRBV25-1 and TRBJ2-3; D gene unclear. Germline values: CDR1 MGHDK, CDR2 SYGVNS. This CDR3 is 13 amino acids long. V was pared by 3 bases and J by 4 bases, with 8 bases between. CDR3 sequence (DNA): TGTGCCAGCAGTGACGGTCAGGCAGATACGCAGTATTTT. This encodes CASSDGQADTQYF.

This clone was counted a few times. The rearrangement links TRBV27 to TRBJ2-3; 10 positions agree with TRBD2. J lost 6 bases, V lost 5 bases, and 8 bases had no gene match. This CDR3 region has 15 residues. Germline CDR1 is MNHEY and CDR2 is SMNVEV (reference sequence). As DNA, the CDR3 is TGTGCCAGCAGTCTCAGCGGGAGGGCCTGGGATACGCAGTATTTT. Protein product: CASSLSGRAWDTQYF.

This clone was observed a handful of times. The same CDR3 can be traced to other DNA sequences in this sample. The chain uses TRBV7-9 and TRBJ1-5; D not certain. This CDR3 is 13 amino acids long. Germline V gene sequence: CDR1 SEHNR, CDR2 FQNEAQ (reference sequence). V was trimmed by 1 base and J by 6 bases, leaving 7 bases between them. Here the CDR3 DNA reads TGTGCCAGCAGCTTAGGAGTCCGTCAGCCCCAGCATTTT. Amino acids: CASSLGVRQPQHF. Full variable domain (outside the CDR3, taken from reference TRBV7-9 and TRBJ1-5): DTGVSQNPRHKITKRGQNVTFRCDPISEHNRLYWYRQTLGQGPEFLTYFQNEAQLEKSRLLSDRFSAERPKGSFSTLEIQRTEQGDSAMYLCASSLGVRQPQHFGDGTRLSIL.

The chain recombines TRBV28 with TRBJ2-7; 11 positions agree with TRBD2. Per germline, CDR1 MDHEN and CDR2 SYDVKM. The CDR3 runs to 11 residues. The CDR3 bases are TGTGTAGCGGGAGGGCCCTACGAGCAGTACTTC. It is translated as CVAGGPYEQYF.

This rearrangement joins TRBV5-1 to TRBJ2-1; a weak D match, TRBD1 (6 bases). The CDR3 is made up of 15 amino acids. CDR1 is SGHRS and CDR2 is YFSETQ in the germline V gene. Trimming cost V 1 base and J 2 bases, with 10 bases left between them. In nucleotides, the CDR3 is TGCGCCAGCAGCTTGACAGGGAGACCCTACAATGAGCAGTTCTTC. Amino acid sequence: CASSLTGRPYNEQFF.

This clone was seen a handful of times. The chain carries TRBV7-2 and TRBJ2-5; 8 bases agree with TRBD1. The CDR3 covers 15 residues. With V trimmed by 5 bases and J by 5 bases, 10 bases remained unmatched. Looked up from germline, CDR1 is SGHTA and CDR2 is FQGNSA. The CDR3 DNA sequence: TGTGCCAGCAGCAACCGACAGGGGTTCTTTGAGACCCAGTACTTC. Its translation: CASSNRQGFFETQYF.

This clone was picked up a small number of times. The chain joins TRBV28 to TRBJ1-5; D uncertain. Germline values: CDR1 MDHEN, CDR2 SYDVKM. The CDR3 sequence is 14 residues long. Trimming pared 5 bases from V and 3 bases from J, leaving 11 bases between. The DNA of the CDR3 is TGTGCCAGCAGTGCCTGGATGGTCAATCAGCCCCAGCATTTT. Translating gives CASSAWMVNQPQHF.

This clone has only a few counts. The chain combines TRBV15 with TRBJ2-7; D tentatively fits TRBD1 or TRBD2 (5 bases each). Germline V CDR1 and CDR2: LNHNV, YYDKDF (reference sequence). The CDR3 runs 15 residues. V was cut by 0 bases and J by 5 bases, with 14 bases left in between. The CDR3 loop reads CATSRDLGEINEQYF. The CDR3 region has the DNA TGTGCCACCAGCAGAGATCTGGGGGAGATTAACGAGCAGTACTTC.

This clone was detected a few times. The rearrangement joins TRBV28 to TRBJ1-2, with 8 positions matching TRBD1. The length of the CDR3 is 16 residues. The V gene end was trimmed by 4 bases and the J gene end by 8 bases; junction bases not matched to a gene: 15. CDR1 and CDR2 (germline): MDHEN, SYDVKM. The CDR3 region has the DNA TGTGCCAGCAGTTATCCTCCCGGACAGGGTCTTCGGGGCTACACCTTC. It yields the protein CASSYPPGQGLRGYTF.

Only a few counts were recorded for this clone. Distinct nucleotide sequences in the sample also encode this CDR3. This rearrangement joins TRBV7-2 to TRBJ2-1; tentative D call: TRBD2 (6 bases). V was shortened by 0 bases and J by 5 bases, with 11 bases between the two germline ends. This CDR3 has 15 residues. Germline V gene lookup returns CDR1 SGHTA and CDR2 FQGNSA. CDR3 DNA sequence: TGTGCCAGCAGCTTAGCCCTAGCGCGGGACAATGAGCAGTTCTTC. Protein sequence: CASSLALARDNEQFF.

This clone has a handful of counts. The chain uses TRBV28 and TRBJ2-1; D may be TRBD2 (5 bases). Germline CDR1 reads MDHEN; CDR2 reads SYDVKM. Trimming took 3 bases from V and 12 from J, leaving 15 bases between them. The CDR3 sequence is 13 residues long. CDR3 protein: CASSFLAFRGQFF. The CDR3 coding sequence is TGTGCCAGCAGTTTTTTAGCTTTTCGGGGGCAGTTCTTC.

The chain has TRBV2 and TRBJ2-1, with 13 bases that match TRBD2. The germline V gene encodes CDR1 SNHLY and CDR2 FYNNEI. Losses at the gene ends were 5 bases for V and 6 bases for J; bases not matched to a gene: 4. This CDR3 is built from 15 residues. CDR3 loop: CASSYTSGRANEQFF. The CDR3 DNA reads as TGTGCCAGCAGTTATACTAGCGGGAGGGCCAATGAGCAGTTCTTC. Combining the CDR3 with reference TRBV2 and TRBJ2-1 gives the whole variable domain EPEVTQTPSHQVTQMGQEVILRCVPISNHLYFYWYRQILGQKVEFLVSFYNNEISEKSEIFDDQFSVERPDGSNFTLKIRSTKLEDSAMYFCASSYTSGRANEQFFGPGTRLTVL.

The chain recombines TRBV29-1 with TRBJ2-6, with D possibly TRBD2 on 7 matching bases. The CDR3 has 17 amino acids. V dropped 6 bases and J dropped 0 bases, with 18 bases sitting between them. Germline V gene sequence: CDR1 SQVTM, CDR2 ANQGSEA. The CDR3 DNA reads as TGCAGCGTGGAGGGGGGGGGACTCGGCTCTGGGGCCAACGTCCTGACTTTC. Protein sequence: CSVEGGGLGSGANVLTF.

Only a few counts were recorded for this clone. Other DNA sequences of this sample code for an identical CDR3. The chain recombines TRBV7-2 with TRBJ2-5, with a tentative D call TRBD1 (6 bases). Germline V lookup: CDR1 SGHTA, CDR2 FQGNSA. Trimming shortened V by 1 base and J by 1 base, and 7 bases separated the two germline ends. There are 14 residues in the CDR3. CDR3 protein: CASSLVGGQETQYF. The DNA for the CDR3 is TGTGCCAGCAGCTTAGTAGGGGGCCAAGAGACCCAGTACTTC.

To note about this clone: The junction departs from germline at one end; a sequencing error may be responsible. The chain recombines TRBV20-1 with TRBJ2-1, with 9 bases that match TRBD2. This CDR3 is built from 10 residues. CDR1 DFQATT and CDR2 SNEGSKA come from the germline V gene (reference sequence). Here the CDR3 DNA reads TGCAGTGCTAACCAGCGGGAGGAACTCTTC. It codes for CSANQREELF.

V usage is TRBV7-2 and J usage is TRBJ2-4, with D tentatively TRBD2 (5 bases). The CDR3 has 17 amino acids. The V and J ends lost 3 bases and 0 bases respectively, with 15 bases between them. CDR1 and CDR2 (germline): SGHTA, FQGNSA. CDR3 sequence reads: CASSFSASTLAKNIQYF. The CDR3 DNA reads TGTGCCAGCAGCTTTAGTGCTAGCACACTAGCCAAAAACATTCAGTACTTC.

This clone came up a few times. The V call is TRBV29-1, the J call TRBJ2-3; 12 bases are shared with TRBD2. The CDR3 has 15 amino acids. Unmatched junction bases numbered 7, after V lost 3 bases and J lost 6 bases. Germline assignment: CDR1 SQVTM and CDR2 ANQGSEA. CDR3 residues: CSVEFRLAGADTQYF. The CDR3 region has the DNA TGCAGCGTTGAGTTTCGACTAGCGGGAGCCGATACGCAGTATTTT.

This sequence joins TRBV5-6 and TRBJ1-4; weak D call: TRBD1 (5 bases). The ends were cut back, 4 bases at V and 0 bases at J, with 13 bases in the middle. Germline-derived CDR1 and CDR2 are SGHDT and YYEEEE. The CDR3 length is 16 residues. The CDR3 coding sequence is TGTGCCAGCAGCGGTGGACATATTTCAACTAATGAAAAACTGTTTTTT. Its protein product is CASSGGHISTNEKLFF. The full variable domain, with the rest looked up from reference TRBV5-6 and TRBJ1-4, is DAGVTQSPTHLIKTRGQQVTLRCSPKSGHDTVSWYQQALGQGPQFIFQYYEEEERQRGNFPDRFSGHQFPNYSSELNVNALLLGDSALYLCASSGGHISTNEKLFFGSGTQLSVL.

The chain uses TRBV7-2 and TRBJ2-3; 10 bases map to TRBD2. Germline assignment: CDR1 SGHTA and CDR2 FQGNSA. V lost 4 bases and J lost 5; bases outside the gene matches: 9. The CDR3 is 16 amino acids. The CDR3 loop reads CASSSTKLAGVDTQYF. The CDR3, as DNA: TGTGCCAGCAGCTCGACGAAGCTAGCGGGAGTAGATACGCAGTATTTT.

This clone was found a few times. V usage is TRBV5-6 and J usage is TRBJ1-2, with D hard to call. The CDR3 spans 13 residues. CDR1 SGHDT and CDR2 YYEEEE come from the germline V gene. Trimming took off 4 bases at V and 9 bases at J, with 16 bases between the two ends. DNA of the CDR3: TGTGCCAGCAGCCACGGAACACCTGCCAGCTACACCTTC. Its protein product is CASSHGTPASYTF.

This clone was seen a handful of times. The rearrangement joins TRBV10-3 to TRBJ2-7; D assignment may be TRBD1 or TRBD2 (5 bases each). The CDR3 length is 14 residues. V shed 10 bases and J shed 2 bases, with 18 bases lying between them. Germline CDR1 and CDR2: ENHRY and SYGVKD. The CDR3 DNA sequence: TGTGCCACCGGGGAAAACAGGTTAACCTACGAGCAGTACTTC. Amino acids: CATGENRLTYEQYF.

The chain couples TRBV7-8 to TRBJ1-2; perhaps TRBD1 as D (5 bases). V was trimmed by 0 bases and J by 3 bases, leaving 8 bases between them. This CDR3 contains 14 residues. Germline V lookup: CDR1 SGHVS, CDR2 FQNEAQ. This CDR3 is CASSLAGVDYGYTF. The CDR3 DNA reads TGTGCCAGCAGCTTAGCAGGGGTTGACTATGGCTACACCTTC.